This is a list of T cell receptor beta chains from one sample in a study of technical replicates of blood from a handful of donors. Profiled with immunoSEQ multiplex PCR; TCRdb holds only in-frame clones, not every one. The sample lists some 71,000 clones; 95% to 97% were seen once. The sequenced sample was T cells isolated from PBMCs. These receptors were obtained from a human donor in good health. Each CDR3 is given with its conserved first and last residue. D genes are given only for firm matches. For some rows the clone size is stated as once, few or many, or as a class when expanded; others skip it.

D gene: NA; J gene: TRBJ2-3; clone size: NA; V gene: TRBV7-8; CDR3 DNA: TGTGCCAGCAGCCCCATAGGGGTTCTCGTACGAGATACGCAGTATTTT; CDR3 protein: CASSPIGVLVRDTQYF
D gene: TRBD2; J gene: TRBJ2-7; clone size: NA; V gene: TRBV29-1; CDR3 DNA: TGCAGCGTTGAAGATGTAGCGGGTAGAAGCTCCTACGAGCAGTACTTC; CDR3 protein: CSVEDVAGRSSYEQYF
D gene: TRBD1; J gene: TRBJ1-1; clone size: NA; V gene: TRBV7-9; CDR3 DNA: TGTGCCAGCAGCTTAGAGGGGGCGGTAGGCACTGAAGCTTTCTTT; CDR3 protein: CASSLEGAVGTEAFF
D gene: NA; J gene: TRBJ1-1; clone size: NA; V gene: TRBV18; CDR3 DNA: TGTGCCAGCTCACCTCTCGACAGTGAAGCTTTCTTT; CDR3 protein: CASSPLDSEAFF
D gene: TRBD1; J gene: TRBJ2-2; clone size: NA; V gene: TRBV30; CDR3 DNA: TGTGCCTGGGGCCGAGACAGGGCCTCGAACACCGGGGAGCTGTTTTTT; CDR3 protein: CAWGRDRASNTGELFF
D gene: NA; J gene: TRBJ1-5; clone size: once; V gene: TRBV6-1; CDR3 DNA: TGTGCCAGCAGTGAAGCGAGTGGCAATCAGCCCCAGCATTTT; CDR3 protein: CASSEASGNQPQHF
D gene: TRBD2; J gene: TRBJ2-1; clone size: NA; V gene: TRBV4-1; CDR3 DNA: TGCGCCAGCAGCCAGGAAAGCGGGGGGGAGCAGTTCTTC; CDR3 protein: CASSQESGGEQFF
D gene: TRBD2; J gene: TRBJ2-7; clone size: NA; V gene: TRBV28; CDR3 DNA: TGTGCCAGCAGTTCCCATCACATACTAGCGGGAGTAAACGAGCAGTACTTC; CDR3 protein: CASSSHHILAGVNEQYF
D gene: NA; J gene: TRBJ1-5; clone size: NA; V gene: TRBV15; CDR3 DNA: TGTGCCACCAGCAGAGGCGCCGACAATCAGCCCCAGCATTTT; CDR3 protein: CATSRGADNQPQHF
D gene: NA; J gene: TRBJ2-7; clone size: NA; V gene: TRBV29-1; CDR3 DNA: TGCAGCGTTGAGTTACAGGGTGGGTACGAGCAGTACTTC; CDR3 protein: CSVELQGGYEQYF
D gene: TRBD1; J gene: TRBJ2-5; clone size: NA; V gene: TRBV7-8; CDR3 DNA: TGTGCCAGCAGCTTATGGGGACAGGAGGACCGAGAGACCCAGTACTTC; CDR3 protein: CASSLWGQEDRETQYF